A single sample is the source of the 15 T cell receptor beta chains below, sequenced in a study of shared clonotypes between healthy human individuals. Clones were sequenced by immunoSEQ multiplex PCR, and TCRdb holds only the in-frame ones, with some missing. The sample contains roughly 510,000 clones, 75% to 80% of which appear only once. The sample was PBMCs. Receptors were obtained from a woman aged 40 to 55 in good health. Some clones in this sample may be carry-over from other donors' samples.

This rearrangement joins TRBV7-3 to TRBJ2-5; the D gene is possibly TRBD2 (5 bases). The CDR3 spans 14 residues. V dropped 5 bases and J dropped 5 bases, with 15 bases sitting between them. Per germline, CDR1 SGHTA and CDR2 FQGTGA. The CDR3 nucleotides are TGTGCCAGCAGCCCACGGGGTAGCGAGGAGACCCAGTACTTC. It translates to CASSPRGSEETQYF.

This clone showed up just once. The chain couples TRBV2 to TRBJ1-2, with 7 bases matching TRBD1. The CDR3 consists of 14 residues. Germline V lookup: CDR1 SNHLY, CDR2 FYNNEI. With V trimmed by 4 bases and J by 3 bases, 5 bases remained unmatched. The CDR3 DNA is TGTGCCAGCAGTGGACAGGGTGAAGACTATGGCTACACCTTC. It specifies CASSGQGEDYGYTF.

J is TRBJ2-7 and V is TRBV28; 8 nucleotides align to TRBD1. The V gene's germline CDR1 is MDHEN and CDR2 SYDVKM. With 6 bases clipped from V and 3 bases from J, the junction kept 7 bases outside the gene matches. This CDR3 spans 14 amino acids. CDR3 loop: CASSPGDRLYEQYF. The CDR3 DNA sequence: TGTGCCAGCAGCCCGGGGGACAGGCTCTACGAGCAGTACTTC.

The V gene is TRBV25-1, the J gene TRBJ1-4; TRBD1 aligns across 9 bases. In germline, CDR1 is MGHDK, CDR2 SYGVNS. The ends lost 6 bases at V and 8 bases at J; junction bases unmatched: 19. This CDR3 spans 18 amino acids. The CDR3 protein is CASRKHRGRLTAEEKLFF. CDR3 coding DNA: TGTGCCAGCAGAAAACACAGGGGGCGGTTAACTGCGGAAGAAAAACTGTTTTTT.

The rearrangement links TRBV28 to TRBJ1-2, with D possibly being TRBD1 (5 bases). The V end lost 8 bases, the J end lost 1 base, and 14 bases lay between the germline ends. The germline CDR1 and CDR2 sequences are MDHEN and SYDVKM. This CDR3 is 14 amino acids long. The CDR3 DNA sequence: TGTGCCAGCTGGGGGGGGAACATTAACTATGGCTACACCTTC. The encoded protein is CASWGGNINYGYTF.

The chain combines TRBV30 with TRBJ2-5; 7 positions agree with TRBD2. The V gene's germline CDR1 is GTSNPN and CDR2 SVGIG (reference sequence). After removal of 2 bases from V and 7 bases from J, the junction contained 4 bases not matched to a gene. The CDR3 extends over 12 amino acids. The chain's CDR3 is CAWSPGGATQYF. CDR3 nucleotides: TGTGCCTGGAGTCCGGGGGGAGCGACCCAGTACTTC.

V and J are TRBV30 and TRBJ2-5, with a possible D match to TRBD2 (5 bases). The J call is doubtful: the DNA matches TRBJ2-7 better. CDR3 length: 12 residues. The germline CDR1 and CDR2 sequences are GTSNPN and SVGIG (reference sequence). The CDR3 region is CAWSRRSHEQYF. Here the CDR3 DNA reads TGTGCCTGGAGTAGGAGGAGTCACGAGCAGTACTTC.

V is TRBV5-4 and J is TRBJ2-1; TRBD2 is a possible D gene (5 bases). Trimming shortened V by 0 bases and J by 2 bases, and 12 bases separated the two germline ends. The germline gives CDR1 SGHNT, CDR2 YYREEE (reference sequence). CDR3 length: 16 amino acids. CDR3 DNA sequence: TGTGCCAGCAGCTTGGGGAGCGGAACTACCTACAATGAGCAGTTCTTC. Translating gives CASSLGSGTTYNEQFF. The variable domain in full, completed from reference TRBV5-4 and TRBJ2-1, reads ETGVTQSPTHLIKTRGQQVTLRCSSQSGHNTVSWYQQALGQGPQFIFQYYREEENGRGNFPPRFSGLQFPNYSSELNVNALELDDSALYLCASSLGSGTTYNEQFFGPGTRLTVL.

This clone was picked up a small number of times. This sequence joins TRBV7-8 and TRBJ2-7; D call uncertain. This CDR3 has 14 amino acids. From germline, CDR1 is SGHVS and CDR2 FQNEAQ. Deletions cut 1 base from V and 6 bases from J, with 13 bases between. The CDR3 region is CASSLDPRFGEQYF. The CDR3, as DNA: TGTGCCAGCAGCTTAGATCCCAGGTTCGGCGAGCAGTACTTC.

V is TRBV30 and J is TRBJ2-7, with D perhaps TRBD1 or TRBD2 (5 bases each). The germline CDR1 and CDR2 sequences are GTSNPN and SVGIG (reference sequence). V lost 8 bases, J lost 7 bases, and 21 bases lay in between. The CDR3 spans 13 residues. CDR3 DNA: TGTGCCGGGAAAGTTAGGGGCACGGGGGAGCAGTACTTC. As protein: CAGKVRGTGEQYF.

Here the CDR3 reads CATSRGLDSTRGEQFF. Here the CDR3 DNA reads TGTGCCACCAGCAGGGGTCTGGATTCCACCCGGGGTGAGCAGTTCTTC. The chain employs TRBV15 and TRBJ2-1, with D maybe TRBD2 (5 bases). Trimming took 3 bases from V and 9 from J, leaving 21 bases between them. Germline V CDR1 and CDR2: LNHNV, YYDKDF (reference sequence). The CDR3 extends over 16 amino acids.

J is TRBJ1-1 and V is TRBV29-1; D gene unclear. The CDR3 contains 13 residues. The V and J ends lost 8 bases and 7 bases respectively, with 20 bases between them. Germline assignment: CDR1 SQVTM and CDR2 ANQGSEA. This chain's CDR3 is CSSWAIGINEAFF. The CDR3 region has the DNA TGCAGCTCCTGGGCGATCGGGATCAATGAAGCTTTCTTT.

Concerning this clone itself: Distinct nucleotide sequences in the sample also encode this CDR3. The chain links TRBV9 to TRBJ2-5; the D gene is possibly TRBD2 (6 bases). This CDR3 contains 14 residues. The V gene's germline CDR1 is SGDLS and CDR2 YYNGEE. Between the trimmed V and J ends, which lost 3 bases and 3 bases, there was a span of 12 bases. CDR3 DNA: TGTGCCAGCAGCGGTAGCGGAAGAGAAGAGACCCAGTACTTC. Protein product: CASSGSGREETQYF.

CDR3 sequence reads: CASSRTGGTGELFF. The CDR3 DNA is TGTGCCAGCAGCAGGACAGGGGGAACCGGGGAGCTGTTTTTT. The rearrangement links TRBV27 to TRBJ2-2; the match to TRBD1 covers 10 bases. Germline lookup yields CDR1 MNHEY and CDR2 SMNVEV (reference sequence). The CDR3 totals 14 residues. The V and J ends lost 6 bases and 5 bases, in that order; junction bases with no gene match: 3.

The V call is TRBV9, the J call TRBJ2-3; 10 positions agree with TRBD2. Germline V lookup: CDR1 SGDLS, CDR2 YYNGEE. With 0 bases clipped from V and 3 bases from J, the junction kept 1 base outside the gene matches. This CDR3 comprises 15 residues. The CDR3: CASSVGSGRTDTQYF. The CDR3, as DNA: TGTGCCAGCAGCGTAGGTAGCGGGAGGACAGATACGCAGTATTTT.